The rows below give T cell receptor beta chains drawn from one sample of a study of CD8 T cells in ankylosing spondylitis. Each CDR3 protein gets one entry after TCRdb re-called the 5' RACE reads with MiXCR. This sample yields 750,000 to 850,000 distinct CDR3 sequences, of which about 10% are seen a single time; about 0.5% belongs to the top ten. Material: blood, either unsorted or a sorted T cell fraction (not recorded which). Receptor source: a male donor with ankylosing spondylitis. Each CDR3 is given with its conserved first and last residue. Fields, in order: clone size, D gene, J gene, CDR3 length, V gene, CDR3 protein, CDR3 DNA. D genes are given only for firm matches. Rows may omit the clone size; those that give it use once, few, many or a size class.

.	.	TRBJ1-6	13	TRBV7-2	CASRAGRGSPLHF	TGTGCCAGCAGGGCGGGTCGGGGGTCACCCCTCCACTTT
few	.	TRBJ1-4	11	TRBV6-5	CASSDSGKLFF	TGTGCCAGCAGCGACTCGGGAAAACTGTTTTTT
.	.	TRBJ1-1	14	TRBV2	CASSGVLRNTEAFF	TGTGCCAGCAGTGGGGTTTTGAGGAACACTGAAGCTTTCTTT
many	.	TRBJ2-7	13	TRBV12-3/TRBV12-4	CASRDDSAYEQYF	TGTGCCAGCAGGGACGACAGCGCCTACGAGCAGTACTTC
few	TRBD2	TRBJ2-1	16	TRBV20-1	CSARRTSGRSYNEQFF	TGCAGTGCTAGGAGGACTAGCGGGAGGTCCTACAATGAGCAGTTCTTC
few	TRBD2	TRBJ2-3	16	TRBV10-3	CAISELTSGIADTQYF	TGTGCCATCAGTGAGTTGACTAGCGGGATTGCAGATACGCAGTATTTT
.	TRBD1	TRBJ1-2	16	TRBV7-9	CASSPPGQGARYGYTF	TGTGCCAGCAGCCCACCGGGACAGGGGGCACGGTATGGCTACACCTTC
.	TRBD1	TRBJ2-3	18	TRBV15	CATSRDTGTGFSTDTQYF	TGTGCCACCAGCAGGGATACCGGGACAGGGTTTTCCACAGATACGCAGTATTTT
.	.	TRBJ1-1	12	TRBV20-1	CSAYTPNTEAFF	TGCAGTGCTTATACTCCGAACACTGAAGCTTTCTTT
few	.	TRBJ1-2	14	TRBV7-2	CASTHRRRNYGYTF	TGTGCCAGTACGCATAGGAGGCGTAACTATGGCTACACCTTC
.	TRBD2	TRBJ2-5	14	TRBV29-1	CSATSGRSWETQYF	TGCAGCGCTACTAGCGGGAGGTCGTGGGAGACCCAGTACTTC
many	.	TRBJ2-7	14	TRBV7-2	CASSLEAGRYEQYF	TGTGCCAGCAGCTTAGAGGCCGGTCGCTACGAGCAGTACTTC
many	.	TRBJ1-1	15	TRBV5-1	CASSLAPPENTEAFF	TGCGCCAGCAGCTTGGCCCCTCCAGAGAACACTGAAGCTTTCTTT
.	TRBD1	TRBJ2-2	17	TRBV4-2	CASSPEGTGGRTGELFF	TGTGCCAGCAGCCCTGAGGGCACAGGGGGACGGACCGGGGAGCTGTTTTTT
.	TRBD1	TRBJ1-2	16	TRBV4-2	CASSLSGQGNDYGYTF	TGTGCCAGCAGCCTTTCTGGACAGGGTAACGACTATGGCTACACCTTC
few	.	TRBJ1-4	15	TRBV6-1	CASSERRATNEKLFF	TGTGCCAGCAGTGAACGCAGGGCGACTAATGAAAAACTGTTTTTT
.	.	TRBJ1-6	15	TRBV6-5	CASSYHDRTNSPLHF	TGTGCCAGCAGTTATCACGACAGGACAAATTCACCCCTCCACTTT
.	TRBD2	TRBJ2-2	13	TRBV12-3/TRBV12-4	CADKKKRGGELFF	TGTGCCGATAAGAAGAAACGGGGGGGAGAGCTGTTTTTT
few	.	TRBJ2-2	16	TRBV5-6	CASSWTGGPNTGELFF	TGTGCCAGCAGCTGGACGGGGGGCCCGAACACCGGGGAGCTGTTTTTT
many	.	TRBJ2-1	15	TRBV9	CASSGRLAGFNEQFF	TGTGCCAGCAGCGGTCGTCTAGCAGGGTTCAATGAGCAGTTCTTC
few	.	TRBJ2-1	16	TRBV20-1	CSARLQGGKAYNEQFF	TGCAGTGCTAGACTACAGGGAGGGAAGGCCTACAATGAGCAGTTCTTC
.	TRBD2	TRBJ2-7	14	TRBV20-1	CSATQSGGSYEQYF	TGCAGTGCGACCCAGAGCGGGGGGTCCTACGAGCAGTACTTC
.	TRBD1	TRBJ1-6	18	TRBV11-2	CASSPQGGASISYSPLHF	TGTGCCAGCAGCCCCCAGGGGGGGGCGAGCATTAGTTATTCACCCCTCCACTTT
.	.	TRBJ2-7	15	TRBV5-1	CASSSGHSLSYEQYF	TGCGCCAGCAGCTCGGGACACAGCTTATCCTACGAGCAGTACTTC
few	.	TRBJ1-1	13	TRBV20-1	CSPLGVGDTEAFF	TGCAGCCCCCTGGGGGTAGGGGACACTGAAGCTTTCTTT
once	.	TRBJ2-5	14	TRBV12-3/TRBV12-4	CASSFNQGEETQYF	TGTGCCAGCAGTTTCAACCAAGGGGAAGAGACCCAGTACTTC
.	.	TRBJ2-7	14	TRBV6-5	CASSLRQTNYEQYF	TGTGCCAGCAGTTTAAGACAGACGAACTACGAGCAGTACTTC
few	.	TRBJ1-4	14	TRBV7-2	CASSLEAGRGKLFF	TGTGCCAGCAGCTTAGAAGCCGGGCGGGGAAAACTGTTTTTT